This T cell receptor beta chain was sequenced for a study of T cell changes during pregnancy in multiple sclerosis. Germline V gene sequence: CDR1 SNHLY, CDR2 FYNNEI. Unmatched junction bases numbered 11, after V lost 4 bases and J lost 2 bases. CDR3 size: 17 residues. Assay: immunoSEQ multiplex PCR; the TCRdb copy retains only in-frame clones and omits some. The sample has roughly 76,000 clones, about 93% seen once; the top ten hold about 0.27%. This chain uses TRBV2 with TRBJ1-5; 7 bases fit TRBD1. The sequence was obtained from a female donor with multiple sclerosis, enrolled in a pregnancy study. Source: CD4+ T cells from peripheral blood mononuclear cells, taken after pregnancy. The CDR3 region is CASSGGDSSNRNQPQHF. CDR3 bases: TGTGCCAGCAGTGGAGGGGACAGTTCCAATCGCAATCAGCCCCAGCATTTT.